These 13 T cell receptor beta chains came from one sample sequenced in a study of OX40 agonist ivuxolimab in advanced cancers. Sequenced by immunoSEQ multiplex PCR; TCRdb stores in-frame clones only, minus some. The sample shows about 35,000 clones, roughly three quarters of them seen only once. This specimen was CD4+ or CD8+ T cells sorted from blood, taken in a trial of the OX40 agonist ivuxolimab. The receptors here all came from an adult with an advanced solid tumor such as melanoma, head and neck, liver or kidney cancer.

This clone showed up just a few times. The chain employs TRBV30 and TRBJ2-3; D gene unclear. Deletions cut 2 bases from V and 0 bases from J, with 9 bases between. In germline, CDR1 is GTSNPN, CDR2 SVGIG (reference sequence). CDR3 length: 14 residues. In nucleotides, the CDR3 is TGTGCCTGGAGTATAGGCACGAGCACAGATACGCAGTATTTT. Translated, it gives CAWSIGTSTDTQYF.

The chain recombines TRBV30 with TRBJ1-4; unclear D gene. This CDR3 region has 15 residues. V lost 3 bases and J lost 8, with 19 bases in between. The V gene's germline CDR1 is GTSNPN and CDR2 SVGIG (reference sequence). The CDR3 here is CAWSPPVRGEEKLFF. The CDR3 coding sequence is TGTGCCTGGAGCCCACCCGTTCGCGGGGAAGAAAAACTGTTTTTT.

CDR3: CASSYDGPSYNEQFF. The CDR3 DNA reads as TGTGCCAGCAGTTACGATGGCCCCTCCTACAATGAGCAGTTCTTC. This rearrangement joins TRBV6-5 to TRBJ2-1; D is undetermined. This CDR3 spans 15 amino acids. With 2 bases removed from V and 0 bases from J, the gap between germline ends came to 8 bases. Germline V gene lookup returns CDR1 MNHEY and CDR2 SVGAGI.

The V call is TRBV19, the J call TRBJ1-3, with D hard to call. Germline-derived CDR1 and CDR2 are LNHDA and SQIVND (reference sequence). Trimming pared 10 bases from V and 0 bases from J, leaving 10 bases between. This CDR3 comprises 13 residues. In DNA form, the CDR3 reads TGTGCCACTGGGGTAGACTCTGGAAACACCATATATTTT. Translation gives CATGVDSGNTIYF.

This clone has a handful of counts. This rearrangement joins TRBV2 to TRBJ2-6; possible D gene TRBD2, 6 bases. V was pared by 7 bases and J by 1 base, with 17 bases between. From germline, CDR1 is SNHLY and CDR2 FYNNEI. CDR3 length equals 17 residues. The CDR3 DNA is TGTGCCAGCACAGGAGGAGGGGCCCGATCTGGGGCCAACGTCCTGACTTTC. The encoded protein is CASTGGGARSGANVLTF.

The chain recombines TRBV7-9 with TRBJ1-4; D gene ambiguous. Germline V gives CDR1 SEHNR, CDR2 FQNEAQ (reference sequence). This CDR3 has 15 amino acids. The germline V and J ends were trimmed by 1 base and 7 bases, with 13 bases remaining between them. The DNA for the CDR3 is TGTGCCAGCAGCTTAGGGGTCGGTCGGGCTGAAAAACTGTTTTTT. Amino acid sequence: CASSLGVGRAEKLFF.

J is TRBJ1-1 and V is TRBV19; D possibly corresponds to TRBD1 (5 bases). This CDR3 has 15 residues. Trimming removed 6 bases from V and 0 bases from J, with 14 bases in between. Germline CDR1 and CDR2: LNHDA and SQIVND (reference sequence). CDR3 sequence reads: CASRTLRAVNTEAFF. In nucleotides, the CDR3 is TGTGCCAGTAGAACCCTCAGGGCGGTGAACACTGAAGCTTTCTTT.

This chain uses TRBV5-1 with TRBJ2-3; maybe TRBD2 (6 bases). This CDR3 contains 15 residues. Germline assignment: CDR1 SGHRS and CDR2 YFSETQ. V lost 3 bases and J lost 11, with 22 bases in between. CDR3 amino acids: CASSSAPGDLGRQYF. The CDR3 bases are TGCGCCAGCAGCTCAGCCCCGGGAGACCTGGGGAGGCAGTATTTT. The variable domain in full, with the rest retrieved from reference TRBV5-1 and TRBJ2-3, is KAGVTQTPRYLIKTRGQQVTLSCSPISGHRSVSWYQQTPGQGLQFLFEYFSETQRNKGNFPGRFSGRQFSNSRSEMNVSTLELGDSALYLCASSSAPGDLGRQYFGPGTRLTVL.

The CDR3 bases are TGTGCCAGTAGTGAGGCAGGGGGGTACAATGAGCAGTTCTTC. Its protein is CASSEAGGYNEQFF. The chain has TRBV19 and TRBJ2-1; D perhaps matches TRBD1 (7 bases). Germline lookup yields CDR1 LNHDA and CDR2 SQIVND (reference sequence). Trimming pared 5 bases from V and 4 bases from J, leaving 12 bases between. The CDR3 loop spans 14 amino acids.

CDR3 sequence reads: CASSDEGAGTDTQYF. The CDR3 nucleotides read TGTGCCAGCAGTGACGAGGGGGCAGGCACAGATACGCAGTATTTT. The chain carries TRBV2 and TRBJ2-3; 7 bases match TRBD1. The junction had 4 bases not matched to a gene; V was cut back by 3 bases and J by 1 base. The CDR3 is 15 amino acids. CDR1 is SNHLY, CDR2 FYNNEI, per germline.

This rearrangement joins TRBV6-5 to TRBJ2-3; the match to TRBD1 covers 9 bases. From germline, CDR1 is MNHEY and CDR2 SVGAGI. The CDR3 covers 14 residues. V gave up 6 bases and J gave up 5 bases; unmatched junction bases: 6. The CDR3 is CASRDRGIEDTQYF. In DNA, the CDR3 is TGTGCCAGCAGGGACAGGGGAATTGAAGATACGCAGTATTTT.

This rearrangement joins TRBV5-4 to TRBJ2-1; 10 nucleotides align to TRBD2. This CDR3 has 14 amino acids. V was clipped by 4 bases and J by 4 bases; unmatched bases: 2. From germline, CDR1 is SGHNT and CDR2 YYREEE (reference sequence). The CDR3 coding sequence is TGTGCCAGCAGCCGACTAGCGGGTTACAATGAGCAGTTCTTC. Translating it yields CASSRLAGYNEQFF.

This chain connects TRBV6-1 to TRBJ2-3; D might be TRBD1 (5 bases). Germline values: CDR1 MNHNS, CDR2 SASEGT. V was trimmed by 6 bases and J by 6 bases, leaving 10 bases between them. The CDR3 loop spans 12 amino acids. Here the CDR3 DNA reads TGTGCCAGCAGCCTACAGGAGGATACGCAGTATTTT. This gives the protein CASSLQEDTQYF.